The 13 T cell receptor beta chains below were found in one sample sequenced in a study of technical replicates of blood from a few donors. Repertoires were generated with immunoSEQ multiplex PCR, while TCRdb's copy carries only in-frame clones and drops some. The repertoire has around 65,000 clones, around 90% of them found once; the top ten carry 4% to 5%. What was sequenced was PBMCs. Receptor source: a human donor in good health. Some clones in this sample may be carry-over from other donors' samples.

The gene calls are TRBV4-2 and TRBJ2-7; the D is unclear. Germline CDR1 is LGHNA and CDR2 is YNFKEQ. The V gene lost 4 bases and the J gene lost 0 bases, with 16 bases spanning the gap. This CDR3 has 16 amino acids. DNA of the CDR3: TGTGCCAGCAGCCCAAGTCCGGCCGCTAGCTCCTACGAGCAGTACTTC. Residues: CASSPSPAASSYEQYF.

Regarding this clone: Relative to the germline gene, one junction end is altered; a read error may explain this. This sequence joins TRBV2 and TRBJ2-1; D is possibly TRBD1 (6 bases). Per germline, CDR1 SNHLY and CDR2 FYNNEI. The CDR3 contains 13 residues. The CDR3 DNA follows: TGTGCCAGCAGAGAAGGGACACCTAGTGAGCAGTTCTTC. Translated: CASREGTPSEQFF.

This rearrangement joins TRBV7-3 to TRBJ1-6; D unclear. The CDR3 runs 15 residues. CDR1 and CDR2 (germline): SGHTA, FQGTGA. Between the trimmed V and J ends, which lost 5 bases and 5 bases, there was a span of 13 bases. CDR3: CASSPSPGNNSPLHF. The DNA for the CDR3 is TGTGCCAGCAGCCCCTCGCCGGGGAATAATTCACCCCTCCACTTT.

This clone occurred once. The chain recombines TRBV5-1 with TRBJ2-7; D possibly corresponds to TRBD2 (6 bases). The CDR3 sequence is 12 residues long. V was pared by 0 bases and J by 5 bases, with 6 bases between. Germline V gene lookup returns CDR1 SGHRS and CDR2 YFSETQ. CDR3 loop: CASSLGGDEQYF. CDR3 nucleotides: TGCGCCAGCAGCTTGGGGGGGGACGAGCAGTACTTC. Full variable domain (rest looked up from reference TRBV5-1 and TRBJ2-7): KAGVTQTPRYLIKTRGQQVTLSCSPISGHRSVSWYQQTPGQGLQFLFEYFSETQRNKGNFPGRFSGRQFSNSRSEMNVSTLELGDSALYLCASSLGGDEQYFGPGTRLTVT.

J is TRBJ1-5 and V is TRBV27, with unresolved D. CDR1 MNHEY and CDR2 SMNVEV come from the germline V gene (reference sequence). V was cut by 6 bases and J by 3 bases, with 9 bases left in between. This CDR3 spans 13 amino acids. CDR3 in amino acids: CASSKTVNQPQHF. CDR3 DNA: TGTGCCAGCAGCAAGACTGTCAATCAGCCCCAGCATTTT.

The CDR3 protein is CASSLAVTGDYEQYF. The CDR3 region has the DNA TGCGCCAGCAGCTTGGCCGTGACAGGGGACTACGAGCAGTACTTC. The chain is built from TRBV5-1 and TRBJ2-7, with 8 bases that match TRBD1. The ends lost 0 bases at V and 3 bases at J; junction bases unmatched: 5. Germline assignment: CDR1 SGHRS and CDR2 YFSETQ. The CDR3 is 15 residues long. Using reference TRBV5-1 and TRBJ2-7 for the parts outside the CDR3, the full variable domain is KAGVTQTPRYLIKTRGQQVTLSCSPISGHRSVSWYQQTPGQGLQFLFEYFSETQRNKGNFPGRFSGRQFSNSRSEMNVSTLELGDSALYLCASSLAVTGDYEQYFGPGTRLTVT.

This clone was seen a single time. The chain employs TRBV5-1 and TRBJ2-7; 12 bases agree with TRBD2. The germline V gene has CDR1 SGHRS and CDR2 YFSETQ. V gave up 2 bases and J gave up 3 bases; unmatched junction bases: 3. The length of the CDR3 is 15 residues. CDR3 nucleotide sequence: TGCGCCAGCAGCTTACTAGCGGGAGGTTTCTACGAGCAGTACTTC. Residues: CASSLLAGGFYEQYF.

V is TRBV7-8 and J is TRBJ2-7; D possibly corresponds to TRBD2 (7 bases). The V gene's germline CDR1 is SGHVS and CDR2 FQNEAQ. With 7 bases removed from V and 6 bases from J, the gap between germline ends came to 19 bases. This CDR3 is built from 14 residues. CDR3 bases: TGTGCCAGCACGCCCAGCGGGACAATCGGCGAGCAGTACTTC. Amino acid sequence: CASTPSGTIGEQYF.

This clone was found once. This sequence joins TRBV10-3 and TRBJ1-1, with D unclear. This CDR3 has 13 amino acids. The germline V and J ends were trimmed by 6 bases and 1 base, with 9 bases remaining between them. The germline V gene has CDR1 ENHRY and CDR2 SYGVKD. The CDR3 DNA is TGTGCCATCAGAAGGGAGCAGAACACTGAAGCTTTCTTT. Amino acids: CAIRREQNTEAFF.

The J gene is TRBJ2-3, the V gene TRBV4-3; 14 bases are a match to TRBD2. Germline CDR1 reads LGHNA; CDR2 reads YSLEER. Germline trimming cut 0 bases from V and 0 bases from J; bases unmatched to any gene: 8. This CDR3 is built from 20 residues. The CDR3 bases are TGCGCCAGCAGCCAAGACCCGACTAGCGGGGGGGGAACTAGCACAGATACGCAGTATTTT. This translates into CASSQDPTSGGGTSTDTQYF.

Here the CDR3 DNA reads TGTGCCAGCAGAATACAGGGGGCCGAGACCCAGTACTTC. Translation: CASRIQGAETQYF. The V gene is TRBV28, the J gene TRBJ2-5, with TRBD1 matching 9 bases. The CDR3 extends over 13 amino acids. V shed 6 bases, J shed 5 bases, and the junction held 4 bases outside the gene matches. Germline CDR1 MDHEN, CDR2 SYDVKM.

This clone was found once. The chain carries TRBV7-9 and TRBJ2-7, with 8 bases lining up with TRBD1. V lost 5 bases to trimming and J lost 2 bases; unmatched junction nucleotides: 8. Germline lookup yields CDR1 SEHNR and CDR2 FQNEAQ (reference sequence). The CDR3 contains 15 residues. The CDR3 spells CASSLREQGAYEQYF. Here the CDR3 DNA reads TGTGCCAGCAGCCTAAGGGAACAGGGGGCCTACGAGCAGTACTTC.

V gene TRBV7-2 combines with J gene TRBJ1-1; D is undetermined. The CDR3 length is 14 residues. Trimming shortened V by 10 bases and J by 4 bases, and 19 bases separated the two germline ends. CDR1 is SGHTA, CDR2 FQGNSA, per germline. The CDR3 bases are TGTGCCATCTTCGGGCGCCAAGGGAGCACTGAAGCTTTCTTT. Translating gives CAIFGRQGSTEAFF.